These T cell receptor beta chains were read from a single sample in a study of T cell changes during pregnancy in multiple sclerosis. Profiled with immunoSEQ multiplex PCR; TCRdb holds only in-frame clones, not every one. The profile shows more than 80,000 clones, roughly 90% of them singletons. Sequencing was performed on peripheral blood, taken in the first trimester of pregnancy. The origin of the receptors is a female donor with multiple sclerosis, enrolled in a pregnancy study. CDR3s include the opening cysteine and the closing phenylalanine or tryptophan. D genes are given only for firm matches. The size entry is marked missing in some rows and otherwise reads once, few, many or a size class.

j_call	v_call	d_call	cdr3_length	clone_size	cdr3_aa	cdr3_nt
TRBJ2-1	TRBV12-5	TRBD2	18	once	CASGLVLGGRGGYGEQFF	TGTGCTAGTGGTTTGGTACTTGGGGGGCGCGGGGGGTACGGAGAGCAGTTCTTC
TRBJ2-3	TRBV19	TRBD2	16	.	CASSRTSGIGTDTQYF	TGTGCCAGTAGTAGAACTAGCGGGATAGGCACAGATACGCAGTATTTT
TRBJ1-1	TRBV28	TRBD1	12	few	CASSSGQAEAFF	TGTGCCAGCAGTTCGGGACAGGCCGAAGCTTTCTTT
TRBJ1-4	TRBV4-1	.	15	.	CASSQVGLPNEKLFF	TGCGCCAGCAGCCAAGTGGGACTTCCTAATGAAAAACTGTTTTTT
TRBJ1-1	TRBV30	TRBD1	14	.	CAWSRDRGYTEAFF	TGTGCCTGGAGTAGGGACAGGGGGTACACTGAAGCTTTCTTT
TRBJ2-1	TRBV10-2	.	12	.	CASQGLNNEQFF	TGCGCCAGCCAAGGACTGAACAATGAGCAGTTCTTC
TRBJ1-1	TRBV19	.	11	.	CASSIRQEAFF	TGTGCCAGTAGTATTCGACAAGAAGCTTTCTTT
TRBJ1-2	TRBV19	.	12	.	CASSMRGAGYTF	TGTGCCAGTAGTATGCGGGGGGCTGGCTACACCTTC
TRBJ1-2	TRBV6-4	TRBD1	14	.	CASSDSEGAYGYTF	TGTGCCAGCAGTGACTCGGAGGGGGCTTATGGCTACACCTTC
TRBJ1-5	TRBV2	.	14	.	CASSGPGGHQPQHF	TGTGCCAGCAGCGGCCCGGGGGGCCATCAGCCCCAGCATTTT
TRBJ1-1	TRBV14	.	15	.	CASSPNRGQNTEAFF	TGTGCCAGCAGCCCAAACCGGGGACAGAACACTGAAGCTTTCTTT
TRBJ2-6	TRBV5-1	.	16	.	CASSLDTGTGANVLTF	TGCGCCAGCAGCTTGGACACAGGGACTGGGGCCAACGTCCTGACTTTC
TRBJ2-1	TRBV7-2	TRBD1	14	.	CASSLMTGSGEQFF	TGTGCCAGCAGCTTAATGACAGGGTCGGGTGAGCAGTTCTTC
TRBJ2-1	TRBV27	TRBD2	16	.	CASSFPTSGRPNEQFF	TGTGCCAGCAGTTTCCCGACTAGCGGGAGGCCCAATGAGCAGTTCTTC
TRBJ2-3	TRBV28	TRBD2	19	.	CASSFPAGLAGEGTDTQYF	TGTGCCAGCAGTTTCCCGGCGGGACTAGCGGGAGAAGGGACAGATACGCAGTATTTT
TRBJ1-1	TRBV5-1	.	15	.	CASSLGPHGNTEAFF	TGCGCCAGCAGCTTGGGCCCTCACGGGAACACTGAAGCTTTCTTT
TRBJ2-7	TRBV19	.	13	.	CASSATQGYEQYF	TGTGCCAGTAGTGCGACACAGGGCTACGAGCAGTACTTC
TRBJ2-2	TRBV4-1	TRBD1	16	.	CASSGSTGLATGELFF	TGCGCCAGCAGCGGTTCGACAGGGCTGGCAACCGGGGAGCTGTTTTTT
TRBJ1-2	TRBV6-5	TRBD1	12	.	CASGQGSYGYTF	TGTGCCAGCGGACAGGGCAGCTATGGCTACACCTTC
TRBJ2-1	TRBV19	TRBD2	16	.	CACHSPGRGSYNEQFF	TGTGCCTGCCACAGCCCCGGGAGGGGGTCCTACAATGAGCAGTTCTTC
TRBJ2-2	TRBV6-4	.	16	.	CASSETGLINTGELFF	TGTGCCAGCAGTGAAACAGGGCTAATAAACACCGGGGAGCTGTTTTTT
TRBJ1-1	TRBV21-1	.	15	once	CASSVESGVNTEAFF	TGTGCCAGCAGCGTCGAGAGCGGCGTCAACACTGAAGCTTTCTTT
TRBJ1-1	TRBV5-1	TRBD1	15	.	CASSSRDRNLAEAFF	TGCGCCAGCAGCTCCCGGGACAGGAATCTCGCTGAAGCTTTCTTT
TRBJ1-2	TRBV7-8	.	13	few	CASRTEGGYGYTF	TGTGCCAGCAGGACCGAGGGTGGCTATGGCTACACCTTC
TRBJ1-2	TRBV4-1	TRBD1	14	.	CASSQQGEVGGYTF	TGCGCCAGCAGCCAACAGGGGGAAGTAGGAGGCTACACCTTC
TRBJ2-1	TRBV6-5	TRBD1	14	.	CASSTDRGSNEQFF	TGTGCCAGCAGTACGGACAGGGGCTCCAATGAGCAGTTCTTC
TRBJ2-2	TRBV9	TRBD1	14	once	CASSAGQGAGELFF	TGTGCCAGCAGCGCCGGACAGGGGGCGGGGGAGCTGTTTTTT